This T cell receptor beta chain was recorded in a study of CD8+ T cells in alopecia areata. Using a FACSAria, the CD4+ and CD8+ T cells were sorted from the PBMCs. Reverse transcription of extracted RNA yielded cDNA, which provided the sequencing template. Data came from immunoSEQ multiplex PCR; TCRdb stores just in-frame clones and leaves some out. Found here are some 130,000 clones, 49% of them singletons; the top ten hold approximately 18%. A note on this clone: Its antigen is as yet unknown.

General study findings and limits: It was lesional scalp, especially alopecia totalis/universalis, that showed higher clonality than normal scalp. Between patients, shared TCR sequences were less clear than in mice. This was possibly due in part to HLA diversity in the patient population.

The sequencing here drew on CD8+ T cells sorted from blood, taken at week 0. The sequence derives from a human donor with alopecia areata.

CDR3 loop: CASSFGYNEQFF. Here the CDR3 DNA reads TGTGCCAGCAGCTTCGGGTACAATGAGCAGTTCTTC. The V gene is TRBV7-9, the J gene TRBJ2-1; no reliable D call. This CDR3 has 12 amino acids. Germline V gene sequence: CDR1 SEHNR, CDR2 FQNEAQ (reference sequence). V was shortened by 3 bases and J by 4 bases, with 4 bases between the two germline ends.